One and the same sample provided the 10 T cell receptor beta chains below, sequenced in a study of blood T cell repertoires in COVID-19. Generated by immunoSEQ multiplex PCR, the TCRdb table keeps only in-frame clones and is missing some. Of around 500,000 clones listed, 80% to 90% are singletons. The specimen was peripheral blood. The receptors derive from a human donor in a cohort sampled during active COVID-19.

The rearrangement joins TRBV3-1 (or the pseudogene TRBV3-2) to TRBJ2-5; 13 nucleotides line up with TRBD2. The CDR3 is made up of 16 amino acids. CDR1 and CDR2 from the germline V gene are LGHDT and YNNKEL (reference sequence). V lost 5 bases, J lost 5 bases, and 8 bases stayed unmatched. The chain's CDR3 is CASSSQGLAGFETQYF. DNA of the CDR3: TGTGCCAGCAGCTCCCAGGGACTAGCGGGATTTGAGACCCAGTACTTC.

The chain carries TRBV6-6 and TRBJ2-6; TRBD1 matches at 10 bases. V trimming: 5 bases; J trimming: 2 bases; junction bases outside the gene matches: 6. CDR1 and CDR2 from the germline V gene are MNHNY and SVGAGI (reference sequence). The CDR3 sequence is 17 residues long. CDR3 residues: CASSRGTGDTGANVLTF. In DNA, the CDR3 is TGTGCCAGCAGTCGAGGGACAGGGGACACTGGGGCCAACGTCCTGACTTTC.

V and J are TRBV11-2 and TRBJ2-7, with no clear D. Looked up from germline, CDR1 is SGHAT and CDR2 is FQNNGV. Trimming took off 3 bases at V and 5 bases at J, with 17 bases between the two ends. The CDR3 extends over 15 amino acids. CDR3 in DNA: TGTGCCAGCAGCTTCACAGTGGGTGGTCCCAACGAGCAGTACTTC. Translation: CASSFTVGGPNEQYF.

The chain links TRBV12-5 to TRBJ2-2, with 9 positions matching TRBD1. This CDR3 has 17 amino acids. The junction had 14 bases not matched to a gene; V was cut back by 7 bases and J by 5 bases. Per the germline V gene, CDR1 is LGHNT and CDR2 is FRNRAP. DNA for the CDR3: TGTGCTAGTGCCGCAATCGCCGGGACAGGGAGGACCGGGGAGCTGTTTTTT. Amino acid sequence: CASAAIAGTGRTGELFF.

This clone was observed a single time. J is TRBJ2-1 and V is TRBV10-2; 8 bases are shared with TRBD2. V lost 5 bases to trimming and J lost 0 bases; unmatched junction nucleotides: 9. This CDR3 is 17 amino acids long. The germline CDR1 and CDR2 sequences are WSHSY and SAAADI. The CDR3 sequence is CASSTATSGFSYNEQFF. The CDR3 DNA reads TGCGCCAGCAGTACAGCAACTAGCGGATTCTCCTACAATGAGCAGTTCTTC.

The genes are TRBV9 and TRBJ1-3; a possible D gene is TRBD1 (6 bases). V was pared by 0 bases and J by 2 bases, with 12 bases between. Germline lookup yields CDR1 SGDLS and CDR2 YYNGEE. The CDR3 runs to 16 residues. CDR3 protein: CASSVAQGAAGNTIYF. The CDR3 nucleotides read TGTGCCAGCAGCGTAGCACAGGGAGCTGCTGGAAACACCATATATTTT.

This clone was counted only a few times. V usage is TRBV19 and J usage is TRBJ2-5; D ambiguous. Germline lookup yields CDR1 LNHDA and CDR2 SQIVND (reference sequence). Trimming pared 7 bases from V and 5 bases from J, leaving 8 bases between. This CDR3 region has 11 residues. Written as DNA, the CDR3 is TGTGCCAGTACCTCTGAGGAGACCCAGTACTTC. Protein: CASTSEETQYF. The variable domain in full, completed from reference TRBV19 and TRBJ2-5, reads DGGITQSPKYLFRKEGQNVTLSCEQNLNHDAMYWYRQDPGQGLRLIYYSQIVNDFQKGDIAEGYSVSREKKESFPLTVTSAQKNPTAFYLCASTSEETQYFGPGTRLLVL.

CDR3 in amino acids: CASTNRPANTGELFF. The CDR3 coding sequence is TGTGCCAGTACAAACAGACCAGCGAACACCGGGGAGCTGTTTTTT. The rearrangement joins TRBV19 to TRBJ2-2; D ambiguous. The germline CDR1 and CDR2 sequences are LNHDA and SQIVND (reference sequence). Trimming left V 7 bases short and J 0 bases short, with 12 bases between. The CDR3 sequence is 15 residues long.

The V and J genes are TRBV5-1 and TRBJ2-7; 9 bases are a match to TRBD1. Germline CDR1 and CDR2: SGHRS and YFSETQ. Trimming took 7 bases from V and 5 from J; bases not matched to a gene: 7. The CDR3 loop spans 13 amino acids. The CDR3 region has the DNA TGCGCCAGCGGGGGACAGGGCAAACACGAGCAGTACTTC. Protein product: CASGGQGKHEQYF.

The V gene is TRBV19, the J gene TRBJ2-7; 10 bases fit TRBD2. This CDR3 region has 17 residues. With V trimmed by 7 bases and J by 3 bases, 15 bases remained unmatched. CDR1 is LNHDA and CDR2 is SQIVND in the germline V gene (reference sequence). The CDR3 sequence: CASNGASPGLANYEQYF. CDR3 nucleotides: TGTGCCAGTAATGGAGCCTCCCCGGGACTAGCGAACTACGAGCAGTACTTC.